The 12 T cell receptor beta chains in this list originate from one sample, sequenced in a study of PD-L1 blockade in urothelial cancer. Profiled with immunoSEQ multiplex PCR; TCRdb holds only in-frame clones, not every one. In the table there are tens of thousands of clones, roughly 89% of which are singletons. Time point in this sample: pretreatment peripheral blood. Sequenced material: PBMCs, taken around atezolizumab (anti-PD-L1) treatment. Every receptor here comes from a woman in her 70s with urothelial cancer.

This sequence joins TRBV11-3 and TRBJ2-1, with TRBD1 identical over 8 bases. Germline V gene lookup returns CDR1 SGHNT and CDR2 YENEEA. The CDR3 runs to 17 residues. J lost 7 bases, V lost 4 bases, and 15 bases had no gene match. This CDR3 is CASSSSGGGFLGNEQFF. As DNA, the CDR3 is TGTGCCAGCAGCTCTTCAGGGGGCGGTTTTTTAGGGAATGAGCAGTTCTTC.

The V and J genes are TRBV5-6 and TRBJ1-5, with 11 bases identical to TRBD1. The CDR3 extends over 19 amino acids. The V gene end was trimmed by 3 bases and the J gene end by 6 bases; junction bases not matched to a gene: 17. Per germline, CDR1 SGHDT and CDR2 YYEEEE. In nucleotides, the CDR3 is TGTGCCAGCAGCTCGTGGACAGGGGGCTCGAAACCCAGTAGTCAGCCCCAGCATTTT. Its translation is CASSSWTGGSKPSSQPQHF.

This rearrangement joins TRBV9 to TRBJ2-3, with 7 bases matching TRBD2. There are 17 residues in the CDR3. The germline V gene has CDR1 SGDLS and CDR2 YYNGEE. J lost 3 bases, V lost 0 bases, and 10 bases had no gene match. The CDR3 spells CASSVGMKGGRTDTQYF. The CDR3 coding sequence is TGTGCCAGCAGCGTAGGGATGAAGGGAGGGCGGACAGATACGCAGTATTTT.

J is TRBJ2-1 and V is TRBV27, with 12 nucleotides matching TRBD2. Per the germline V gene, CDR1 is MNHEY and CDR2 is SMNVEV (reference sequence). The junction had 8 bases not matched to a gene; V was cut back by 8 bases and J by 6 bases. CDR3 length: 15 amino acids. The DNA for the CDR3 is TGTGCCAGCCCCGGCGGGACTAGCGGGCCCAATGAGCAGTTCTTC. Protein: CASPGGTSGPNEQFF.

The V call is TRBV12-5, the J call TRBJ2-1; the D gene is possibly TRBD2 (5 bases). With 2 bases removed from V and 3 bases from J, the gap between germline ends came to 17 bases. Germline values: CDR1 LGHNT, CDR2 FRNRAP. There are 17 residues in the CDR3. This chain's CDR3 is CASGLRGSPEVYNEQFF. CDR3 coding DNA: TGTGCTAGTGGTTTGAGAGGGTCCCCGGAGGTCTACAATGAGCAGTTCTTC.

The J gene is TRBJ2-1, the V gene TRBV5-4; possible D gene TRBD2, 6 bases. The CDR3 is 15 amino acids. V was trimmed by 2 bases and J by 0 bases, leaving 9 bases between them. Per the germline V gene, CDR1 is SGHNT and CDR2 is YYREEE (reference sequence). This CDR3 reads CASSLSLASYNEQFF. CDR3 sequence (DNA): TGTGCCAGCAGCTTATCACTAGCCTCCTACAATGAGCAGTTCTTC. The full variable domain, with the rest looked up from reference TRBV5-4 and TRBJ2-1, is ETGVTQSPTHLIKTRGQQVTLRCSSQSGHNTVSWYQQALGQGPQFIFQYYREEENGRGNFPPRFSGLQFPNYSSELNVNALELDDSALYLCASSLSLASYNEQFFGPGTRLTVL.

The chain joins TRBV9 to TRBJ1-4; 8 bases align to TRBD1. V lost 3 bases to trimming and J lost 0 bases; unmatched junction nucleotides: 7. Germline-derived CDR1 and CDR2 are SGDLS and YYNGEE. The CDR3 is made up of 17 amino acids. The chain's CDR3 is CASSGDLGQATNEKLFF. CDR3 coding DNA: TGTGCCAGCAGCGGGGACTTGGGACAGGCAACTAATGAAAAACTGTTTTTT.

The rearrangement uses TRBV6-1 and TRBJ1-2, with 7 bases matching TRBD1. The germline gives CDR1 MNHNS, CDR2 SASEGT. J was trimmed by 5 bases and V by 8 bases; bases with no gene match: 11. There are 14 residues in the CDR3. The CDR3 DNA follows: TGTGCCAGCGGTCGACAGGGAACCCAGTATGGCTACACCTTC. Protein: CASGRQGTQYGYTF.

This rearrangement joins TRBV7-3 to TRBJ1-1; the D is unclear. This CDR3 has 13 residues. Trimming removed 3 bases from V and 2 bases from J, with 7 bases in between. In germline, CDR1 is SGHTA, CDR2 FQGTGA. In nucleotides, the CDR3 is TGTGCCAGCAGCTTCGAGAGAAACACTGAAGCTTTCTTT. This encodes CASSFERNTEAFF.

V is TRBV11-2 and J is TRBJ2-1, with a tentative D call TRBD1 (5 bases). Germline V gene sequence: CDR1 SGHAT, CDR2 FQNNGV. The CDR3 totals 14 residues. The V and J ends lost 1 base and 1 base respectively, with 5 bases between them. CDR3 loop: CASSLAGSYNEQFF. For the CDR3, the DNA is TGTGCCAGCAGCTTAGCAGGGTCCTACAATGAGCAGTTCTTC.

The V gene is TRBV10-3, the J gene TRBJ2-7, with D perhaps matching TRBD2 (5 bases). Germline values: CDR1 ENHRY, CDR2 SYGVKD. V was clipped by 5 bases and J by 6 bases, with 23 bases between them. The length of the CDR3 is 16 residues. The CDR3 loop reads CAISSDGGYYNIEQYF. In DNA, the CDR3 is TGTGCCATCAGTTCGGACGGAGGCTATTATAATATCGAGCAGTACTTC.

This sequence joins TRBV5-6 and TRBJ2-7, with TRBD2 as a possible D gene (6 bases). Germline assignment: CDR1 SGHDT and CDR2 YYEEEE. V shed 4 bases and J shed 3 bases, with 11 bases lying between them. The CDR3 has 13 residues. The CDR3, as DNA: TGTGCCAGCAGCGCGGGACGATTCTACGAGCAGTACTTC. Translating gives CASSAGRFYEQYF.